This T cell receptor (beta chain) was found in a study of shared clonotypes between healthy human individuals. Study background: There were three CD4 naive, three CD4 memory, two CD8 naive and one CD8 memory plates per donor.

Sequenced by immunoSEQ multiplex PCR; TCRdb stores in-frame clones only, minus some. The table has 900,000 to 1,200,000 clones, around three quarters seen once. The source is a man aged 18 to 30 in good health. Some clones in this sample may be carry-over from other donors' samples. The specimen was memory CD4+ T cells from PBMCs. As to subset: CD45RA-negative fraction.

CDR3 nucleotides: TGTGCCAGCAGCCGAGGGGCCCCCGGGCACAATGAGCAGTTCTTC. This translates into CASSRGAPGHNEQFF. The gene calls are TRBV9 and TRBJ2-1; D could derive from TRBD1 or TRBD2 (5 bases each). The ends were cut back, 4 bases at V and 5 bases at J, with 16 bases in the middle. CDR3 length: 15 amino acids. From germline, CDR1 is SGDLS and CDR2 YYNGEE.